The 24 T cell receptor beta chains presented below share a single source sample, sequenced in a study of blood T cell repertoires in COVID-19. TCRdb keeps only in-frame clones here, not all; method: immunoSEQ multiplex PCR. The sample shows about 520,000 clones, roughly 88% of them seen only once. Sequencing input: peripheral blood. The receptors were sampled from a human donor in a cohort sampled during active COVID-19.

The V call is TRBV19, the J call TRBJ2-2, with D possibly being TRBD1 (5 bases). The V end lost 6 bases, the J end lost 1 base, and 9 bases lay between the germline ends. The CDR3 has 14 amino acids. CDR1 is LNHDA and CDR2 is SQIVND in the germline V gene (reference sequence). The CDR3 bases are TGTGCCAGTAGCGAACAGGAGAACACCGGGGAGCTGTTTTTT. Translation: CASSEQENTGELFF.

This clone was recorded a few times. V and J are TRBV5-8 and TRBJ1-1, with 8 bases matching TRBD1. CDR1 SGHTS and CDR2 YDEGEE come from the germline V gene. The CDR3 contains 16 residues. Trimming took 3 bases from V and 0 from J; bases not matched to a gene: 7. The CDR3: CASSSDRGSMNTEAFF. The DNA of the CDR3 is TGTGCCAGCAGCTCAGACAGGGGCTCAATGAACACTGAAGCTTTCTTT.

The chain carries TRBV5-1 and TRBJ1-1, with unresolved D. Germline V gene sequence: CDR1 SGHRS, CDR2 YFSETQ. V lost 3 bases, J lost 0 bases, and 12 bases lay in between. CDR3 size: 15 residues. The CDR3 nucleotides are TGCGCCAGCAGCTGGCTAGGAGGGATGAACACTGAAGCTTTCTTT. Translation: CASSWLGGMNTEAFF.

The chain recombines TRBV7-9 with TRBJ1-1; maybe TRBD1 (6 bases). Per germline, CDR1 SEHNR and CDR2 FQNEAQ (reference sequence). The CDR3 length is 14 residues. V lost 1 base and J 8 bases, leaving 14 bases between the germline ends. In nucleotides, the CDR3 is TGTGCCAGCAGCTTAGTTTGGGGGCTAGGCGAAGCTTTCTTT. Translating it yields CASSLVWGLGEAFF.

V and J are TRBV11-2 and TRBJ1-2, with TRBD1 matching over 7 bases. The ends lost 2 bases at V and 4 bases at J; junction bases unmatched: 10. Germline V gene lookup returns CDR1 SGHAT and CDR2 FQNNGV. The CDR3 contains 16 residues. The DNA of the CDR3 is TGTGCCAGCAGCTTACGGGGAGACAGGGAGGTCTATGGCTACACCTTC. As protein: CASSLRGDREVYGYTF.

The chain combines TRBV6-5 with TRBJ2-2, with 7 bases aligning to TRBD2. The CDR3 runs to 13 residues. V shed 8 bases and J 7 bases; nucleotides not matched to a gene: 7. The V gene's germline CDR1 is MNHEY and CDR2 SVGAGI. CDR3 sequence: CASRAGKRGELFF. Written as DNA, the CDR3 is TGTGCCAGCCGAGCGGGGAAGCGCGGGGAGCTGTTTTTT.

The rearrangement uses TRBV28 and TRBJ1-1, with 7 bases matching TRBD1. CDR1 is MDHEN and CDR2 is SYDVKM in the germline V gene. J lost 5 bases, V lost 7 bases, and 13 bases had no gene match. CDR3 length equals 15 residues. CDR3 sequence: CASTPGGGGRTEAFF. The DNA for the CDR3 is TGTGCCAGCACTCCCGGAGGAGGGGGCCGGACTGAAGCTTTCTTT.

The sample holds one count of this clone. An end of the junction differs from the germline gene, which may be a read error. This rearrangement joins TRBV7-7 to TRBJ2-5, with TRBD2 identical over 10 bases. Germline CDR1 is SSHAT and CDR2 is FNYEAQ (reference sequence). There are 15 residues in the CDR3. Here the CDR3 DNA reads TGTGCTAGCAGCTCCCTAGCGGGAGTCGAAGAGACCCAGTACTTC. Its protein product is CASSSLAGVEETQYF.

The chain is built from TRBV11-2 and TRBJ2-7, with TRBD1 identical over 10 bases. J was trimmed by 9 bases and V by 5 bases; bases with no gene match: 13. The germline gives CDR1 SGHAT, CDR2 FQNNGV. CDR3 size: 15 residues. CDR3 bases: TGTGCCAGCAGCGATCTTAAAGGGACAGGGGATGTGCAGTACTTC. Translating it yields CASSDLKGTGDVQYF.

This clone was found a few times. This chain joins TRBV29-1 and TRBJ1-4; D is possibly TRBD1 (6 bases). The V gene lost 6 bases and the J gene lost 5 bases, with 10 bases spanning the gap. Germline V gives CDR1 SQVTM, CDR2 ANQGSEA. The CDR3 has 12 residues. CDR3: CSVLGQNEKLFF. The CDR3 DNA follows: TGCAGCGTCCTCGGACAGAATGAAAAACTGTTTTTT.

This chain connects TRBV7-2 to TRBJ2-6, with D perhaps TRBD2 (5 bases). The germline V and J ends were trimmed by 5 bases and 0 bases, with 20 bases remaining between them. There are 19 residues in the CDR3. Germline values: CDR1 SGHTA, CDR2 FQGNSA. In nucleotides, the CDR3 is TGTGCCAGCAGCCCTTTTTTCCTGCGGGCTCTCTCTGGGGCCAACGTCCTGACTTTC. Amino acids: CASSPFFLRALSGANVLTF.

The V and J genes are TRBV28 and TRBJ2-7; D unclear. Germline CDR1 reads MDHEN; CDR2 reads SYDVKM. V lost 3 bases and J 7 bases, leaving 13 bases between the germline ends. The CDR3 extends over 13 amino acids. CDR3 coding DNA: TGTGCCAGCAGTTTTCAGGCCCCGCCTGAGCAGTACTTC. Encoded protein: CASSFQAPPEQYF.

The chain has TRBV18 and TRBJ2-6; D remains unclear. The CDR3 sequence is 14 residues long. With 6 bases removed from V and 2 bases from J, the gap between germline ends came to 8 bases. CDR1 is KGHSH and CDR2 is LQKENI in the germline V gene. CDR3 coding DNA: TGTGCCAGCTCGGATACAGCTGGGGCCAACGTCCTGACTTTC. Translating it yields CASSDTAGANVLTF. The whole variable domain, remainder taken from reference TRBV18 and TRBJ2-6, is NAGVMQNPRHLVRRRGQEARLRCSPMKGHSHVYWYRQLPEEGLKFMVYLQKENIIDESGMPKERFSAEFPKEGPSILRIQQVVRGDSAAYFCASSDTAGANVLTFGAGSRLTVL.

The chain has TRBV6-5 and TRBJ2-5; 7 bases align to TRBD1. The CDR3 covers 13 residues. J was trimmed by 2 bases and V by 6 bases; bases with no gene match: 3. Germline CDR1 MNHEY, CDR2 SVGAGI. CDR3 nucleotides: TGTGCCAGCAGGGGGACAGAACAAGAGACCCAGTACTTC. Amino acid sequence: CASRGTEQETQYF.

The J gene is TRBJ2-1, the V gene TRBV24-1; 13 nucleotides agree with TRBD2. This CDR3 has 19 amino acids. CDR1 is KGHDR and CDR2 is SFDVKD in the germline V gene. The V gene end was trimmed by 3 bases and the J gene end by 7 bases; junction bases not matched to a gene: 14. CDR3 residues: CATSDPSPGLAGKWNEQFF. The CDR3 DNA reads TGTGCCACCAGTGATCCCTCCCCGGGACTAGCGGGAAAATGGAATGAGCAGTTCTTC.

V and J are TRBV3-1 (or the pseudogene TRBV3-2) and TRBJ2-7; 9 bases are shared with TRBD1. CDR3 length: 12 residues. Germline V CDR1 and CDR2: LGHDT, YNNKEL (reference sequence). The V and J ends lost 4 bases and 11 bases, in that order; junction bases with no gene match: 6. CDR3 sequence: CASSPDRGGKYF. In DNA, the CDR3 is TGTGCCAGCAGCCCGGACAGGGGTGGAAAGTACTTC.

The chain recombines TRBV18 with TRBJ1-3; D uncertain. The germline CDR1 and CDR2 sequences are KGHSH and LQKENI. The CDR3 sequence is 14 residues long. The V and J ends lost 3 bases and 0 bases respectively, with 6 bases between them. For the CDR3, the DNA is TGTGCCAGCTCACCCCCCGTCTCTGGAAACACCATATATTTT. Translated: CASSPPVSGNTIYF.

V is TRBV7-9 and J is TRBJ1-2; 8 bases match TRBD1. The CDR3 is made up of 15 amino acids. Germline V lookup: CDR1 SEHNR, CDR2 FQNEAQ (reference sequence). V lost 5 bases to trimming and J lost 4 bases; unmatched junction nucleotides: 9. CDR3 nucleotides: TGTGCCAGCAGCGTCGACAGGGGCGCGGTCTATGGCTACACCTTC. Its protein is CASSVDRGAVYGYTF.

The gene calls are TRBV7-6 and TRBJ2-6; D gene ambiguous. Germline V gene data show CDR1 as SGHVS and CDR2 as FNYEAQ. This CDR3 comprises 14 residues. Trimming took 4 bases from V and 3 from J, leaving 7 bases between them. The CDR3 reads CASSSLVGANVLTF. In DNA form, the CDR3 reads TGTGCCAGCAGCTCTCTAGTTGGGGCCAACGTCCTGACTTTC.

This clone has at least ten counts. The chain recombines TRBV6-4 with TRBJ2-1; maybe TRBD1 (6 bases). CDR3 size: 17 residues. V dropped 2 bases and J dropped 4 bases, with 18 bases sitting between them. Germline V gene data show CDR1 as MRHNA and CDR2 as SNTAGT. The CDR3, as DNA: TGTGCCAGCAGTGACCCTTCGACAGGTTGGAGTTACAATGAGCAGTTCTTC. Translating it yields CASSDPSTGWSYNEQFF.

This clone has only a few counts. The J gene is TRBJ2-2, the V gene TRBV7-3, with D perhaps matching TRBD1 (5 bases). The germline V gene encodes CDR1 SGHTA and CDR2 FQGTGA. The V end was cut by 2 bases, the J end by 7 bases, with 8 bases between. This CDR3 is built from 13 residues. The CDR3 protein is CASSLSGIGELFF. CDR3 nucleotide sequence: TGTGCCAGCAGCTTATCAGGGATCGGGGAGCTGTTTTTT.

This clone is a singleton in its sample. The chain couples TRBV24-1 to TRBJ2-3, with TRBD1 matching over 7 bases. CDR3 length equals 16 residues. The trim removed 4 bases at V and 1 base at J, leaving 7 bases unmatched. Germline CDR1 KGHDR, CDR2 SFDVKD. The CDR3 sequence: CATSDPSGQGTDTQYF. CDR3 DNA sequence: TGTGCCACCAGTGACCCGTCCGGACAGGGCACAGATACGCAGTATTTT.

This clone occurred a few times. In DNA, the CDR3 is TGTGCCAGCAGTCGACAGTATAGCAATCAGCCCCAGCATTTT. This gives the protein CASSRQYSNQPQHF. The J gene is TRBJ1-5, the V gene TRBV28; maybe TRBD1 (5 bases). The germline V and J ends were trimmed by 5 bases and 0 bases, with 8 bases remaining between them. The CDR3 loop spans 14 amino acids. The germline CDR1 and CDR2 sequences are MDHEN and SYDVKM.

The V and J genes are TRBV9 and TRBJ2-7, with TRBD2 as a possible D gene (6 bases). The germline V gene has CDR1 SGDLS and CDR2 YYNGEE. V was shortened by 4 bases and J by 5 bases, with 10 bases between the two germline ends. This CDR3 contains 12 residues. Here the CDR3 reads CASSPEGHEQYF. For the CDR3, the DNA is TGTGCCAGCAGCCCGGAGGGTCACGAGCAGTACTTC. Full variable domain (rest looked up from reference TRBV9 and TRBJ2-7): DSGVTQTPKHLITATGQRVTLRCSPRSGDLSVYWYQQSLDQGLQFLIQYYNGEERAKGNILERFSAQQFPDLHSELNLSSLELGDSALYFCASSPEGHEQYFGPGTRLTVT.